This T cell receptor beta chain was recorded in a study of follicular helper T cells after annual influenza vaccination. Broader study findings: Successive annual vaccinations recalled a recurrent oligoclonal ICOS+CD38+ cTfh response with influenza-specific clonotypes.

Germline assignment: CDR1 SGHTA and CDR2 FQGNSA. The CDR3 length is 15 residues. Trimming pared 1 base from V and 7 bases from J, leaving 13 bases between. Remarks on this clone: Its target is unknown.

Sequenced by immunoSEQ multiplex PCR; TCRdb stores in-frame clones only, minus some. The table includes approximately 14,000 clones, approximately 80% detected once. Documented time point: 2015-2016 season, pre-vaccination. Each time point used about 35 to 110 mL of blood. The chain uses TRBV7-2 and TRBJ1-4; a possible D gene is TRBD1 (5 bases). The sample here was CXCR5- memory CD4+ T cells sorted from blood, taken on the day of influenza vaccination. The receptor was isolated from an adult who received the influenza vaccine. The CDR3, as DNA: TGTGCCAGCAGCTTAGATGGGGGTCATTTTGAAAAACTGTTTTTT. Its translation: CASSLDGGHFEKLFF.